The 30 T cell receptor beta chains presented below share a single source sample, sequenced in a study of cytomegalovirus exposure and HLA in healthy donors. Using immunoSEQ multiplex PCR, the repertoire was profiled, and TCRdb retains in-frame clones only, with some absent. In the table there are 300,000 to 450,000 clones, about nine tenths of which are singletons. Sequencing was done on a sample of PBMCs. Every receptor here comes from a woman younger than 35 in good health and CMV-seronegative.

The V gene is TRBV5-1, the J gene TRBJ2-6, with 10 bases lining up with TRBD1. V lost 4 bases and J lost 1; bases outside the gene matches: 8. The CDR3 consists of 18 residues. Germline CDR1 and CDR2: SGHRS and YFSETQ. The CDR3 coding sequence is TGCGCCAGCAGCCGGGTGGGACAGGGGATGTCTGGGGCCAACGTCCTGACTTTC. Its translation: CASSRVGQGMSGANVLTF.

This chain joins TRBV7-2 and TRBJ2-2; 7 nucleotides match TRBD2. V dropped 4 bases and J dropped 1; count of bases not matched to a gene: 0. Germline lookup yields CDR1 SGHTA and CDR2 FQGNSA. The CDR3 is 14 amino acids. CDR3 sequence: CASSSSGNTGELFF. CDR3 bases: TGTGCCAGCAGCTCTAGCGGGAACACCGGGGAGCTGTTTTTT.

In nucleotides, the CDR3 is TGCAGCGTCTCCGGGGACATTCTCTCTGGAAACACCATATATTTT. Its protein product is CSVSGDILSGNTIYF. The rearrangement links TRBV29-1 to TRBJ1-3; D might be TRBD1 (6 bases). Germline V CDR1 and CDR2: SQVTM, ANQGSEA. The germline V and J ends were trimmed by 6 bases and 0 bases, with 15 bases remaining between them. The CDR3 loop spans 15 amino acids.

This chain joins TRBV27 and TRBJ2-3; possible D gene TRBD1, 6 bases. V lost 5 bases, J lost 4 bases, and 16 bases lay in between. Per the germline V gene, CDR1 is MNHEY and CDR2 is SMNVEV (reference sequence). The CDR3 totals 15 residues. The CDR3 nucleotides read TGTGCCAGCAGTGGACGAATCGAGGGGGCAGATACGCAGTATTTT. This sequence encodes CASSGRIEGADTQYF.

The CDR3, as DNA: TGCGCCAGCAGCTTGTCAGGGAAGGACACTGAAGCTTTCTTT. As protein: CASSLSGKDTEAFF. This chain uses TRBV5-1 with TRBJ1-1, with TRBD1 as a possible D gene (5 bases). V lost 1 base and J lost 3, with 10 bases in between. This CDR3 has 14 residues. Germline-derived CDR1 and CDR2 are SGHRS and YFSETQ. Using reference TRBV5-1 and TRBJ1-1 for the parts outside the CDR3, the full variable domain is KAGVTQTPRYLIKTRGQQVTLSCSPISGHRSVSWYQQTPGQGLQFLFEYFSETQRNKGNFPGRFSGRQFSNSRSEMNVSTLELGDSALYLCASSLSGKDTEAFFGQGTRLTVV.

The genes are TRBV18 and TRBJ2-7, with TRBD1 matching over 9 bases. V trimming: 6 bases; J trimming: 7 bases; junction bases outside the gene matches: 16. The V gene's germline CDR1 is KGHSH and CDR2 LQKENI. There are 16 residues in the CDR3. CDR3 region: CASSSDRGGPKSEQYF. The CDR3 region has the DNA TGTGCCAGCTCCTCGGACAGGGGTGGCCCGAAGTCGGAGCAGTACTTC.

V is TRBV9 and J is TRBJ1-1; 8 positions agree with TRBD1. V dropped 4 bases and J dropped 1; count of bases not matched to a gene: 3. CDR1 is SGDLS, CDR2 YYNGEE, per germline. This CDR3 contains 14 residues. The CDR3 DNA reads TGTGCCAGCAGCCTCGGACAGGGGAACACTGAAGCTTTCTTT. Its protein product is CASSLGQGNTEAFF.

The chain recombines TRBV4-2 with TRBJ1-4; 9 bases map to TRBD1. CDR3 length: 14 residues. CDR1 and CDR2 (germline): LGHNA, YNFKEQ. The V segment lost 4 bases and the J segment 5 bases; nucleotides outside the gene matches: 2. Written as DNA, the CDR3 is TGTGCCAGCAGCCCCGGGACAGGGAATGAAAAACTGTTTTTT. Translated, it gives CASSPGTGNEKLFF.

The V call is TRBV4-2, the J call TRBJ2-4; 10 nucleotides agree with TRBD2. V shed 5 bases, J shed 0 bases, and the junction held 4 bases outside the gene matches. CDR3 length equals 16 residues. Germline loops: CDR1 LGHNA, CDR2 YNFKEQ. The CDR3, as DNA: TGTGCCAGCAGCGAACTAGCGGGACCAGCCAAAAACATTCAGTACTTC. Residues: CASSELAGPAKNIQYF.

The genes are TRBV25-1 and TRBJ2-3; a possible D gene is TRBD2 (6 bases). There are 14 residues in the CDR3. V was clipped by 8 bases and J by 6 bases, with 18 bases between them. Germline V gene lookup returns CDR1 MGHDK and CDR2 SYGVNS. The CDR3 nucleotides are TGTGCCAGCCGAGGGTGGGGGGTTAGGGATACGCAGTATTTT. Protein sequence: CASRGWGVRDTQYF.

As to this clone: Other DNA sequences within the sample encode an identical CDR3. V and J are TRBV27 and TRBJ1-1; a possible D gene is TRBD1 (5 bases). CDR1 MNHEY and CDR2 SMNVEV come from the germline V gene (reference sequence). The CDR3 runs 13 residues. V lost 5 bases and J lost 0, with 7 bases in between. CDR3 sequence reads: CASSLQVNTEAFF. CDR3 in DNA: TGTGCCAGCAGTCTACAGGTGAACACTGAAGCTTTCTTT.

This rearrangement joins TRBV5-1 to TRBJ1-2; D gene ambiguous. Per germline, CDR1 SGHRS and CDR2 YFSETQ. This CDR3 comprises 15 residues. Trimming cost V 1 base and J 4 bases, with 14 bases left between them. This chain's CDR3 is CASSLTRDNGYGYTF. As DNA, the CDR3 is TGCGCCAGCAGCTTGACCCGGGATAATGGCTATGGCTACACCTTC.

This sequence joins TRBV7-9 and TRBJ1-1, with 11 nucleotides matching TRBD1. This CDR3 has 15 residues. CDR1 is SEHNR, CDR2 FQNEAQ, per germline (reference sequence). The V gene end was trimmed by 0 bases and the J gene end by 4 bases; junction bases not matched to a gene: 1. In DNA form, the CDR3 reads TGTGCCAGCAGCTTAGCCGGACAGGGGGCCACTGAAGCTTTCTTT. The encoded protein is CASSLAGQGATEAFF.

This rearrangement joins TRBV27 to TRBJ2-3; D remains unclear. Trimming took off 6 bases at V and 0 bases at J, with 13 bases between the two ends. Germline-derived CDR1 and CDR2 are MNHEY and SMNVEV (reference sequence). The CDR3 covers 15 residues. CDR3 sequence (DNA): TGTGCCAGCAGGGGTTGGAGCGTTAGCACAGATACGCAGTATTTT. The encoded protein is CASRGWSVSTDTQYF.

DNA for the CDR3: TGTGCCAGCAGCCCCATCCCCGGGACTAGCGTAGACACAGATACGCAGTATTTT. It encodes CASSPIPGTSVDTDTQYF. The chain recombines TRBV7-6 with TRBJ2-3; 10 nucleotides line up with TRBD2. Per the germline V gene, CDR1 is SGHVS and CDR2 is FNYEAQ. This CDR3 contains 18 residues. V was pared by 5 bases and J by 2 bases, with 13 bases of the junction left unmatched.

This clone was seen once. This rearrangement joins TRBV27 to TRBJ2-4, with 8 positions matching TRBD1. CDR3 length: 16 residues. Germline CDR1 reads MNHEY; CDR2 reads SMNVEV (reference sequence). The V segment lost 5 bases and the J segment 0 bases; nucleotides outside the gene matches: 6. The chain's CDR3 is CASSKHRGVAKNIQYF. The CDR3 DNA reads TGTGCCAGCAGTAAACACAGGGGGGTAGCCAAAAACATTCAGTACTTC.

J is TRBJ2-3 and V is TRBV4-1, with 7 bases identical to TRBD2. This CDR3 has 16 amino acids. The germline V gene has CDR1 MGHRA and CDR2 YSYEKL. V was clipped by 4 bases and J by 5 bases; unmatched bases: 12. The CDR3 loop reads CASSPPGGSGGDTQYF. The CDR3, as DNA: TGCGCCAGCAGCCCCCCGGGAGGTAGCGGTGGAGATACGCAGTATTTT.

The chain is built from TRBV9 and TRBJ2-3; 11 nucleotides align to TRBD2. V was pared by 7 bases and J by 0 bases, with 13 bases of the junction left unmatched. The length of the CDR3 is 18 residues. From germline, CDR1 is SGDLS and CDR2 YYNGEE. The CDR3 here is CASGPSPGLAASTDTQYF. CDR3 DNA: TGTGCCAGCGGACCATCTCCGGGACTAGCGGCTAGCACAGATACGCAGTATTTT. Full variable domain (rest looked up from reference TRBV9 and TRBJ2-3): DSGVTQTPKHLITATGQRVTLRCSPRSGDLSVYWYQQSLDQGLQFLIQYYNGEERAKGNILERFSAQQFPDLHSELNLSSLELGDSALYFCASGPSPGLAASTDTQYFGPGTRLTVL.

This rearrangement joins TRBV28 to TRBJ2-3; TRBD2 is a possible D gene (7 bases). Deletions cut 6 bases from V and 4 bases from J, with 14 bases between. Germline assignment: CDR1 MDHEN and CDR2 SYDVKM. The length of the CDR3 is 14 residues. CDR3: CASRREGGADTQYF. The CDR3, as DNA: TGTGCCAGCAGAAGGGAGGGGGGCGCAGATACGCAGTATTTT.

The rearrangement uses TRBV27 and TRBJ1-2; 9 bases agree with TRBD1. Germline V gene sequence: CDR1 MNHEY, CDR2 SMNVEV (reference sequence). The CDR3 spans 16 residues. V shed 6 bases, J shed 3 bases, and the junction held 11 bases outside the gene matches. The DNA for the CDR3 is TGTGCCAGCAGCTTGGAGGGGACAGGGCTAGACTATGGCTACACCTTC. This encodes CASSLEGTGLDYGYTF.

The rearrangement joins TRBV5-1 to TRBJ1-5; no reliable D call. CDR1 and CDR2 from the germline V gene are SGHRS and YFSETQ. Trimming left V 3 bases short and J 0 bases short, with 4 bases between. The CDR3 totals 13 residues. For the CDR3, the DNA is TGCGCCAGCAGCTCAGATAGCAATCAGCCCCAGCATTTT. Its protein product is CASSSDSNQPQHF.

The genes are TRBV18 and TRBJ1-1, with a possible D match to TRBD1 (5 bases). This CDR3 comprises 13 residues. V was clipped by 6 bases and J by 3 bases, with 11 bases between them. The germline gives CDR1 KGHSH, CDR2 LQKENI. This CDR3 is CASSPGGDTEAFF. DNA of the CDR3: TGTGCCAGCTCTCCAGGAGGGGACACTGAAGCTTTCTTT.

The chain uses TRBV11-2 and TRBJ2-7; D might be TRBD1 (5 bases). The germline V and J ends were trimmed by 4 bases and 0 bases, with 10 bases remaining between them. This CDR3 is 14 amino acids long. Germline V gene data show CDR1 as SGHAT and CDR2 as FQNNGV. Here the CDR3 DNA reads TGTGCCAGCAGCTCTGTGGGGCGCTCCTACGAGCAGTACTTC. Translating it yields CASSSVGRSYEQYF.

In DNA form, the CDR3 reads TGTGCCAGCAGTTTACGGGGGCAGGGGGCGAAGCAGTACTTC. Translation: CASSLRGQGAKQYF. The V gene is TRBV6-5, the J gene TRBJ2-7; 8 bases align to TRBD1. CDR3 length: 14 residues. In germline, CDR1 is MNHEY, CDR2 SVGAGI. V lost 4 bases, J lost 8 bases, and 10 bases stayed unmatched.

Note on this clone: Other DNA variants within this sample encode the same CDR3. The chain is built from TRBV6-5 and TRBJ2-7; 7 bases fit TRBD2. This CDR3 region has 13 residues. V shed 2 bases, J shed 3 bases, and the junction held 1 base outside the gene matches. Germline loops: CDR1 MNHEY, CDR2 SVGAGI. CDR3 in amino acids: CASSYRGGYEQYF. Here the CDR3 DNA reads TGTGCCAGCAGTTACCGCGGGGGCTACGAGCAGTACTTC.

This chain uses TRBV4-1 with TRBJ1-4; the D is unclear. Germline loops: CDR1 MGHRA, CDR2 YSYEKL. Trimming stripped 1 base from V and 5 bases from J, with 14 bases between. The CDR3 runs to 16 residues. For the CDR3, the DNA is TGCGCCAGCAGCCAAGGCCAGCTAGTAAGGAATGAAAAACTGTTTTTT. The encoded protein is CASSQGQLVRNEKLFF.

The DNA for the CDR3 is TGTGCCAGCAGTTACTGGAGGGAGACTTACGAGCAGTACTTC. Encoded protein: CASSYWRETYEQYF. The V and J genes are TRBV6-5 and TRBJ2-7; tentative D call: TRBD2 (6 bases). The CDR3 runs 14 residues. Trimming cost V 1 base and J 4 bases, with 11 bases left between them. CDR1 MNHEY and CDR2 SVGAGI come from the germline V gene.

The rearrangement links TRBV4-1 to TRBJ2-1; 9 positions agree with TRBD2. The CDR3 runs to 17 residues. V was clipped by 3 bases and J by 4 bases; unmatched bases: 10. Germline loops: CDR1 MGHRA, CDR2 YSYEKL. CDR3 residues: CASSHEWGRGGYNEQFF. The CDR3 DNA is TGCGCCAGCAGCCATGAGTGGGGGCGGGGGGGATACAATGAGCAGTTCTTC.

In this sample, this clone turned up once. V is TRBV2 and J is TRBJ2-5, with a tentative D call TRBD1 (5 bases). The CDR3 spans 18 residues. Germline V CDR1 and CDR2: SNHLY, FYNNEI. The germline V and J ends were trimmed by 2 bases and 1 base, with 20 bases remaining between them. CDR3: CASSESWAAGRSQETQYF. In DNA, the CDR3 is TGTGCCAGCAGTGAATCCTGGGCGGCAGGGCGGTCCCAAGAGACCCAGTACTTC. Full variable domain (outside the CDR3, taken from reference TRBV2 and TRBJ2-5): EPEVTQTPSHQVTQMGQEVILRCVPISNHLYFYWYRQILGQKVEFLVSFYNNEISEKSEIFDDQFSVERPDGSNFTLKIRSTKLEDSAMYFCASSESWAAGRSQETQYFGPGTRLLVL.

The table lists this clone with a count of one. CDR3 protein: CASSVTSGRTADTQYF. In DNA form, the CDR3 reads TGTGCCAGTAGTGTTACTAGCGGGAGGACAGCAGATACGCAGTATTTT. This chain links TRBV19 with TRBJ2-3, with TRBD2 matching over 12 bases. Germline V gives CDR1 LNHDA, CDR2 SQIVND (reference sequence). The CDR3 totals 16 residues. V was clipped by 5 bases and J by 4 bases; unmatched bases: 7.